A single sample is the source of the 26 T cell receptor beta chains below, sequenced in a study of T-cell reconstitution after alpha-beta-depleted transplantation in children. Unique molecular identifiers were built into the TCRbeta library. TCRdb fed the PCR reads into MiXCR, producing one record per CDR3 protein. The sample includes 90,000 to 120,000 distinct CDR3 sequences, about 6.4% seen only once; the top ten take around 23%. The sequences come from PBMCs, mostly from graft donor cells, collected 360 days after TCRalphabeta/CD19-depleted stem cell transplant. The receptors here all came from a male patient aged 2 to 10 who had a stem cell transplant for acute lymphoblastic leukemia, so the T cells may come from the graft donor.

Many counts were recorded for this clonotype. The rearrangement joins TRBV4-1 to TRBJ2-2, with D hard to call. Trimming cost V 1 base and J 4 bases, with 7 bases left between them. The CDR3 is 14 residues long. Germline assignment: CDR1 MGHRA and CDR2 YSYEKL. The CDR3 coding sequence is TGCGCCAGCAGCCAAGGTCCGGTCACCGGGGAGCTGTTTTTT. Its protein is CASSQGPVTGELFF.

This clonotype was observed a few times. The chain carries TRBV10-3 and TRBJ2-7, with 9 bases matching TRBD2. The V segment lost 4 bases and the J segment 4 bases; nucleotides outside the gene matches: 14. The CDR3 is 17 residues long. From germline, CDR1 is ENHRY and CDR2 SYGVKD. The CDR3 nucleotides read TGTGCCATCAGTGGCCAGGGGAGCGGGAGGTTCGTGTACGAGCAGTACTTC. It yields the protein CAISGQGSGRFVYEQYF.

This clonotype was counted ten times or more. V is TRBV9 and J is TRBJ1-2; D ambiguous. Germline lookup yields CDR1 SGDLS and CDR2 YYNGEE. V was trimmed by 0 bases and J by 0 bases, leaving 9 bases between them. The CDR3 has 15 amino acids. This CDR3 reads CASSVDGLTNYGYTF. The CDR3 nucleotides read TGTGCCAGCAGCGTAGACGGGCTGACTAACTATGGCTACACCTTC.

Many counts were recorded for this clonotype. This rearrangement joins TRBV4-2 to TRBJ2-7; D may be TRBD1 (5 bases). Per germline, CDR1 LGHNA and CDR2 YNFKEQ. The CDR3 is made up of 15 amino acids. Trimming left V 1 base short and J 2 bases short, with 12 bases between. CDR3 sequence: CASSQGGGSAYEQYF. As DNA, the CDR3 is TGTGCCAGCAGCCAAGGGGGCGGTTCCGCCTACGAGCAGTACTTC.

V usage is TRBV12-5 and J usage is TRBJ2-1, with D unresolved. This CDR3 contains 13 residues. Germline V gives CDR1 LGHNT, CDR2 FRNRAP. Trimming pared 3 bases from V and 2 bases from J, leaving 5 bases between. The CDR3 sequence is CASGFSPYNEQFF. DNA of the CDR3: TGTGCTAGTGGTTTCTCCCCCTACAATGAGCAGTTCTTC. Full variable domain (rest looked up from reference TRBV12-5 and TRBJ2-1): DARVTQTPRHKVTEMGQEVTMRCQPILGHNTVFWYRQTMMQGLELLAYFRNRAPLDDSGMPKDRFSAEMPDATLATLKIQPSEPRDSAVYFCASGFSPYNEQFFGPGTRLTVL.

This clonotype was observed at least ten times. This chain connects TRBV7-8 to TRBJ2-3; D is unclear. This CDR3 has 14 residues. Germline V lookup: CDR1 SGHVS, CDR2 FQNEAQ. V lost 3 bases, J lost 2 bases, and 9 bases lay in between. Written as DNA, the CDR3 is TGTGCCAGCAGCTTGGTCAGGCCCACAGATACGCAGTATTTT. Translating it yields CASSLVRPTDTQYF.

This clonotype was observed many times. The chain carries TRBV28 and TRBJ2-2, with 8 nucleotides matching TRBD1. The germline CDR1 and CDR2 sequences are MDHEN and SYDVKM. This CDR3 has 14 amino acids. Trimming at V came to 6 bases and at J to 3 bases, leaving 3 bases not matched to a gene. The CDR3 loop reads CASRPGGYTGELFF. Here the CDR3 DNA reads TGTGCCAGCAGGCCAGGGGGCTACACCGGGGAGCTGTTTTTT.

This clonotype was counted ten times or more. The chain recombines TRBV2 with TRBJ1-1, with D tentatively TRBD1 (5 bases). V was cut by 3 bases and J by 4 bases, with 15 bases left in between. The CDR3 sequence is 15 residues long. CDR1 is SNHLY and CDR2 is FYNNEI in the germline V gene. The CDR3 sequence is CASSDLHQGGTEAFF. The CDR3 bases are TGTGCCAGCAGTGATCTTCACCAGGGTGGCACTGAAGCTTTCTTT.

This clonotype was recorded at least ten times. V gene TRBV27 combines with J gene TRBJ2-2; unclear D gene. The germline CDR1 and CDR2 sequences are MNHEY and SMNVEV (reference sequence). CDR3 length equals 16 residues. Trimming left V 5 bases short and J 1 base short, with 14 bases between. The CDR3 here is CASSLGRPGNTGELFF. CDR3 DNA sequence: TGTGCCAGCAGTCTCGGCCGGCCAGGGAACACCGGGGAGCTGTTTTTT.

This clonotype has a count of ten or more. The chain recombines TRBV29-1 with TRBJ2-2; TRBD2 agrees at 7 bases. Germline CDR1 SQVTM, CDR2 ANQGSEA. The CDR3 consists of 13 residues. Losses at the gene ends were 6 bases for V and 4 bases for J; bases not matched to a gene: 5. The CDR3 sequence is CSVPGGGTGELFF. The CDR3 DNA is TGCAGCGTCCCTGGGGGGGGCACCGGGGAGCTGTTTTTT.

This chain uses TRBV7-6 with TRBJ2-3; D gene uncertain. Germline-derived CDR1 and CDR2 are SGHVS and FNYEAQ. There are 13 residues in the CDR3. The V end was cut by 1 base, the J end by 4 bases, with 6 bases between. The DNA of the CDR3 is TGTGCCAGCAGCTTAGGGGTCTCAGATACGCAGTATTTT. Its protein product is CASSLGVSDTQYF.

This clonotype was recorded many times. The rearrangement links TRBV12-3 or TRBV12-4 to TRBJ2-5, with TRBD1 identical over 8 bases. The V gene end was trimmed by 6 bases and the J gene end by 6 bases; junction bases not matched to a gene: 12. This CDR3 is built from 15 residues. The CDR3 DNA sequence: TGTGCCAGCAGCATTTGGACAGGGATGGGGAAGACCCAGTACTTC. Residues: CASSIWTGMGKTQYF.

This clonotype was counted only a few times. The V call is TRBV2, the J call TRBJ2-7; 8 bases line up with TRBD2. This CDR3 has 14 residues. V shed 1 base, J shed 3 bases, and the junction held 2 bases outside the gene matches. Germline CDR1 is SNHLY and CDR2 is FYNNEI. CDR3 DNA sequence: TGTGCCAGCAGTGAAGGGGGACTAGACTACGAGCAGTACTTC. Its translation: CASSEGGLDYEQYF.

This clonotype was counted many times. V usage is TRBV10-1 and J usage is TRBJ2-7; 9 bases agree with TRBD1. The V gene end was trimmed by 3 bases and the J gene end by 7 bases; junction bases not matched to a gene: 10. Germline loops: CDR1 WNHNN, CDR2 SYGVQD (reference sequence). The CDR3 totals 15 residues. This CDR3 is CASSDHRDREGEQYF. The CDR3 bases are TGCGCCAGCAGTGATCACCGGGACAGGGAAGGTGAGCAGTACTTC.

V usage is TRBV20-1 and J usage is TRBJ1-2, with D unresolved. The CDR3 is 12 residues long. CDR1 and CDR2 from the germline V gene are DFQATT and SNEGSKA (reference sequence). V gave up 3 bases and J gave up 5 bases, with 10 bases separating them. As DNA, the CDR3 is TGCAGTGCTAGGAGGTTGTTTTATGGCTACACCTTC. Translating gives CSARRLFYGYTF.

This clonotype was seen ten or more times. J is TRBJ1-2 and V is TRBV20-1; TRBD1 agrees at 7 bases. V shed 5 bases, J shed 11 bases, and the junction held 11 bases outside the gene matches. This CDR3 is 12 amino acids long. Looked up from germline, CDR1 is DFQATT and CDR2 is SNEGSKA (reference sequence). DNA for the CDR3: TGCAGTGCTCAACCCGGACAGGCCCGTTACACCTTC. This codes for CSAQPGQARYTF.

This clonotype was observed many times. This chain uses TRBV6-5 with TRBJ2-1; D is unresolved. Germline V CDR1 and CDR2: MNHEY, SVGAGI. The CDR3 is made up of 13 amino acids. The germline V and J ends were trimmed by 0 bases and 8 bases, with 8 bases remaining between them. The CDR3 protein is CASSYSGRDEQFF. CDR3 nucleotides: TGTGCCAGCAGTTACTCAGGCCGGGATGAGCAGTTCTTC.

V is TRBV6-2 or TRBV6-3 and J is TRBJ2-5; D unresolved. Per the germline V gene, CDR1 is MNHEY and CDR2 is SVGEGT. The V gene lost 0 bases and the J gene lost 7 bases, with 6 bases spanning the gap. The CDR3 sequence is 12 residues long. The CDR3 bases are TGTGCCAGCAGTTACTCGAAGGCGACCCAGTACTTC. Translation gives CASSYSKATQYF.

This clonotype occurred a few times. As DNA, the CDR3 is TGTGCCAGTAGTATAGGACTAGCGGGGGGGTGGGATGAGCAGTTCTTC. Translation gives CASSIGLAGGWDEQFF. The V gene is TRBV19, the J gene TRBJ2-1; 14 bases are a match to TRBD2. Germline V gives CDR1 LNHDA, CDR2 SQIVND (reference sequence). V trimming: 1 base; J trimming: 8 bases; junction bases outside the gene matches: 4. This CDR3 spans 16 amino acids.

This clonotype was counted between two and nine times. This sequence joins TRBV20-1 and TRBJ2-5; 7 nucleotides agree with TRBD2. The ends lost 0 bases at V and 3 bases at J; junction bases unmatched: 7. Per the germline V gene, CDR1 is DFQATT and CDR2 is SNEGSKA (reference sequence). The CDR3 runs 15 residues. CDR3 amino acids: CSARDRRGRKETQYF. The CDR3 DNA reads TGCAGTGCTAGAGATCGGCGGGGGAGGAAAGAGACCCAGTACTTC.

This clonotype has more than one count but fewer than ten. This chain links TRBV28 with TRBJ2-7; TRBD1 matches at 10 bases. Trimming at V came to 3 bases and at J to 0 bases, leaving 2 bases not matched to a gene. This CDR3 comprises 15 residues. Germline CDR1 MDHEN, CDR2 SYDVKM. The CDR3 sequence: CASSLGTGASYEQYF. The CDR3 region has the DNA TGTGCCAGCAGTTTGGGGACAGGGGCCTCCTACGAGCAGTACTTC.

This clonotype was observed many times. The chain is built from TRBV4-2 and TRBJ1-2, with 7 bases fitting TRBD1. CDR3 length: 13 amino acids. Germline lookup yields CDR1 LGHNA and CDR2 YNFKEQ. The V and J ends lost 5 bases and 6 bases, in that order; junction bases with no gene match: 6. CDR3 sequence reads: CASSTTGENGYTF. The CDR3 coding sequence is TGTGCCAGCAGCACCACAGGGGAAAATGGCTACACCTTC.

This chain connects TRBV6-2 or TRBV6-3 to TRBJ2-5; TRBD2 matches 13 bases. CDR1 is MNHEY and CDR2 is SVGEGT in the germline V gene. The CDR3 totals 15 residues. The trim removed 4 bases at V and 5 bases at J, leaving 4 bases unmatched. The CDR3 DNA reads as TGTGCCAGCAGTTTCCCGGGACTAGCGGGGGAGACCCAGTACTTC. This sequence encodes CASSFPGLAGETQYF.

This clonotype was found many times. The chain joins TRBV7-9 to TRBJ2-7, with D perhaps being TRBD1 or TRBD2 (5 bases each). Trimming took off 4 bases at V and 7 bases at J, with 11 bases between the two ends. This CDR3 comprises 12 residues. CDR1 is SEHNR, CDR2 FQNEAQ, per germline (reference sequence). The CDR3, as DNA: TGTGCCAGCAGCTCCCGGGACGGGGAGCAGTACTTC. Translation gives CASSSRDGEQYF.

This clonotype was observed many times. The chain joins TRBV5-1 to TRBJ2-4; 11 bases align to TRBD2. Germline loops: CDR1 SGHRS, CDR2 YFSETQ. Germline trimming cut 1 base from V and 0 bases from J; bases unmatched to any gene: 3. This CDR3 contains 17 residues. CDR3 sequence (DNA): TGCGCCAGCAGCTTGACTAGCGGGGGTCCAGCCAAAAACATTCAGTACTTC. It yields the protein CASSLTSGGPAKNIQYF.

The CDR3: CASSEGQGSDTQYF. As DNA, the CDR3 is TGTGCCAGCAGTGAAGGCCAGGGGTCGGATACGCAGTATTTT. The chain joins TRBV25-1 to TRBJ2-3, with D tentatively TRBD1 (6 bases). The V gene lost 2 bases and the J gene lost 6 bases, with 12 bases spanning the gap. The CDR3 runs to 14 residues. The V gene's germline CDR1 is MGHDK and CDR2 SYGVNS.